Detailed here is one T cell receptor (beta chain). Its target antigen remains unknown. It has no much larger one-base neighbor in the sample; base qualities were not kept. These data originate in a study of TIL therapy for anti-PD-1-resistant metastatic lung cancer (dated by TCRdb to 2020 to 2023). Turning to the overall study: Tumors were harvested before any PD-1/PD-L1 blockade; patients then received nivolumab, and those progressing received lymphodepletion, expanded TIL infusion and IL-2. T cell receptor beta sequencing of tumor and peripheral blood served to follow clonotypes across the tumor, the expanded TIL product, and serial blood samples. A median non-synonymous tumor mutation burden of under 1.9 mutations per megabase was determined across the cohort by whole-exome sequencing. Most of the cohort had lung adenocarcinoma, four tumors were EGFR-mutant and two were ALK-rearranged, and half of the patients were current or former smokers. Among the enrolled patients, the median age was roughly 55 years (range about 38-75), and the median tumor PD-L1 proportion score was 5.5% to 6.5%.

This specimen's time point label, interpreted: pre-treatment sample, taken before nivolumab and TIL therapy. Adults with stage 4 NSCLC were enrolled from late 2017 to January 2020 in a dual-center phase I trial. The samples were drawn from an open-label, single-arm phase I trial testing tumor-infiltrating lymphocyte therapy combined with nivolumab in advanced non-small cell lung cancer. Blood mononuclear cells were isolated from EDTA tubes by Ficoll gradient and were snap-frozen as pellets, and DNA was extracted with a Qiagen mini-prep kit. Overall study results and their limits: Infused TIL clonotypes partially replaced the baseline peripheral repertoire then decayed over months, with no apparent association between persistence and response. The cohort was highly selected, including more treatment-naive, never-smoker and oncogene-addicted patients than is typical, which limits generalizability. The study protocol defined all tumor marker inferences as exploratory.

The CDR3 spans 17 residues, from the cysteine through the phenylalanine. The DNA shown is the 51-base CDR3, in frame from base 1. From the germline V gene, CDR1 is SGHVS and CDR2 is FNYEAQ. Deletion took 3 bases off V and 0 bases off J, with a span of 14 bases between the germline ends. The immunoSEQ v3 hsTCRB kit was used to amplify TCR beta CDR3 regions from genomic DNA through bias-controlled multiplex PCR. An Illumina NextSeq 500 was used to sequence the TCR libraries, reaching 1.5 million to 2 million read pairs at survey level or roughly 5-6.5 million at deep level. As for how the authors treated the data: The immunoSEQ Analyzer software assigned V, D and J genes, filtered out non-productive sequences, and reported clonality. Repertoires of infused TIL and blood were compared using productive Simpson clonality and the Morisita overlap index of productive TRB rearrangements. Absolute clonotype counts in blood were estimated as lymphocyte count times CD3+ fraction times the clone's productive frequency. TCRdb retrieved this table from immuneACCESS and kept in-frame rearrangements only. Not all clones are present; in checked studies, unresolved V genes account for under half, and no reason is known for the remainder. V and J calls and clone size are as listed in that table; D and trimming were resolved from the DNA. This sample is represented by tens of thousands of clones; less than 85% of them were singletons. The ten largest clones represent about 6% of the sample.

The sequencing used blood, collected at baseline. The V and J segments used are TRBV7-6 and TRBJ1-4; possibly the D gene is TRBD1, per 5 matching bases. The receptor was isolated from a person between 30 and 79 years old with non-small cell lung cancer. In nucleotides, the sequence is TGTGCCAGCAGCTTCAATCGGGACTTCACAACTAATGAAAAACTGTTTTTT. It encodes CASSFNRDFTTNEKLFF.